This TCR beta chain was sequenced for a study of T cells in Graves' hyperthyroidism and ophthalmopathy. At the level of the study: Upon initial diagnosis and before any treatment, peripheral blood was collected.

What was amplified from RNA transcripts were TCR beta CDR3 regions. The TCR CDR3 was amplified in a first-round RT-PCR using the HTBI primer set. Each CDR3 protein is one row after TCRdb ran MiXCR on the multiplex PCR reads. The table has roughly 500,000 distinct CDR3 sequences, around a fifth seen once. Concerning this clonotype itself: The antigen remains unidentified.

Study results and caveats: Most clonotypes that expanded in the thyroid above 0.001 also showed up in blood. Model predictions of ophthalmopathy came a median approximately seven months before onset.

V lost 2 bases to trimming and J lost 3 bases; unmatched junction nucleotides: 7. Germline V gene lookup returns CDR1 DFQATT and CDR2 SNEGSKA (reference sequence). This CDR3 has 18 amino acids. The receptor was isolated from a woman in her 70s with Graves' ophthalmopathy. Sequencing used blood. V and J are TRBV20-1 and TRBJ2-6, with 13 nucleotides matching TRBD2. The CDR3: CSARKMGLAGSGANVLTF. CDR3 nucleotide sequence: TGCAGTGCTAGAAAGATGGGACTAGCGGGAAGTGGGGCCAACGTCCTGACTTTC.